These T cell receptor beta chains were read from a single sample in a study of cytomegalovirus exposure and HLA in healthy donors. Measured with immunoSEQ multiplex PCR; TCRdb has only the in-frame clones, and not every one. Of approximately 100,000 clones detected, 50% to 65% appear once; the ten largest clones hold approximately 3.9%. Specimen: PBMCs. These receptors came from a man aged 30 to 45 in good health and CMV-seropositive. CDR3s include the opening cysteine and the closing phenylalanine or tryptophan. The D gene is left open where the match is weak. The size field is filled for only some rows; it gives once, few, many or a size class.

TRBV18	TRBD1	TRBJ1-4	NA	CASSPGQGGANEKLFF	TGTGCCAGCTCACCGGGACAGGGGGGAGCTAATGAAAAACTGTTTTTT
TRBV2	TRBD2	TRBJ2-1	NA	CARGRAGTTYNEQFF	TGTGCCAGGGGAAGGGCGGGGACTACATACAATGAGCAGTTCTTC
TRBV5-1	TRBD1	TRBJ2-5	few	CASRPRTGAGETQYF	TGCGCCAGCAGACCGAGGACAGGGGCCGGGGAGACCCAGTACTTC
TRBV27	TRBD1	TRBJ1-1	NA	CAISHRGQGDRTEAFF	TGTGCCATCTCTCACAGGGGGCAAGGGGATAGGACTGAAGCTTTCTTT
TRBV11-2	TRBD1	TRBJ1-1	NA	CASSLATGGTEAFF	TGTGCCAGCAGCTTAGCGACAGGGGGCACTGAAGCTTTCTTT
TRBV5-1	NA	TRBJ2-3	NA	CASSLDAGGDTQYF	TGCGCCAGCAGCTTGGACGCCGGGGGAGATACGCAGTATTTT
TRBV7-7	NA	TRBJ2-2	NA	CASSSGQNTGELFF	TGTGCTAGCAGCTCCGGACAGAACACCGGGGAGCTGTTTTTT
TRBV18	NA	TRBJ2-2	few	CASSPRSNTGELFF	TGTGCCAGCTCACCCAGGTCGAACACCGGGGAGCTGTTTTTT
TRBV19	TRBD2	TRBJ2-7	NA	CASSAAGEAYEQYF	TGTGCCAGTAGCGCTGCGGGAGAAGCCTACGAGCAGTACTTC
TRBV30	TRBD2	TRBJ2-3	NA	CAWSDRTSGGRTDTQYF	TGTGCCTGGAGTGACAGAACTAGCGGGGGGCGGACAGATACGCAGTATTTT
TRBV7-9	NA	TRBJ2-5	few	CASSPSTGLAETQYF	TGTGCCAGCAGCCCCAGTACAGGGTTAGCAGAGACCCAGTACTTC
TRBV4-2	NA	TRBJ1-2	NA	CASIERQGLNNYGYTF	TGTGCCAGCATAGAAAGGCAGGGCCTTAACAACTATGGCTACACCTTC
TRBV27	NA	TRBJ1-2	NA	CASSPGGRAYGYTF	TGTGCCAGCAGTCCGGGGGGGAGGGCCTATGGCTACACCTTC
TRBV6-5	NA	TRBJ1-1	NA	CASTARDFEAFF	TGTGCCAGTACGGCTAGGGACTTTGAAGCTTTCTTT
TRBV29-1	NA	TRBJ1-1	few	CSVEPGVGATEAFF	TGCAGCGTTGAACCCGGGGTCGGCGCCACTGAAGCTTTCTTT
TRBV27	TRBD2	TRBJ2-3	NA	CASSSLGLAADTQYF	TGTGCCAGCAGTTCCCTAGGACTAGCGGCAGATACGCAGTATTTT
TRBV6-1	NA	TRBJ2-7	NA	CASSEEYRVYEQYF	TGTGCCAGCAGTGAAGAGTATCGCGTCTACGAGCAGTACTTC